These 21 T cell receptor beta chains came from one sample sequenced in a study of CD8 T cells in Susac syndrome. With random hexamers, reverse transcription was performed on roughly 0.45 to 1 ug of RNA. TCRdb itself ran the immunoSEQ multiplex PCR reads through MiXCR, one entry per CDR3 protein. Counted here are tens of thousands of distinct CDR3 sequences, roughly 94% occurring once; the ten biggest clones make up about 0.5%. Sequenced: CD8+ T cells from PBMCs. The receptors derive from a human donor with Susac syndrome.

The chain joins TRBV11-2 to TRBJ1-6, with 10 positions matching TRBD1. V was pared by 4 bases and J by 8 bases, with 8 bases of the junction left unmatched. Looked up from germline, CDR1 is SGHAT and CDR2 is FQNNGV. The CDR3 has 16 residues. Written as DNA, the CDR3 is TGTGCCAGCAGCTCCCTGGACAGGGGGTATGATTCACCCCTCCACTTT. Translating it yields CASSSLDRGYDSPLHF.

V usage is TRBV4-1 and J usage is TRBJ1-5; 9 bases are shared with TRBD1. V was pared by 5 bases and J by 7 bases, with 6 bases of the junction left unmatched. CDR1 is MGHRA, CDR2 YSYEKL, per germline. The CDR3 totals 14 residues. The CDR3 loop is CASSAWDRDQPQHF. CDR3 DNA sequence: TGCGCCAGCAGCGCATGGGACAGGGACCAGCCCCAGCATTTT.

The V call is TRBV9, the J call TRBJ2-5; no clear D. The length of the CDR3 is 12 residues. V was shortened by 8 bases and J by 1 base, with 9 bases between the two germline ends. Germline-derived CDR1 and CDR2 are SGDLS and YYNGEE. CDR3 DNA sequence: TGTGCCAGTGGACGGACCCAAGAGACCCAGTACTTC. Its translation: CASGRTQETQYF.

The chain carries TRBV5-1 and TRBJ2-7; the match to TRBD1 covers 8 bases. V lost 1 base, J lost 6 bases, and 6 bases stayed unmatched. The V gene's germline CDR1 is SGHRS and CDR2 YFSETQ. The CDR3 loop spans 14 amino acids. CDR3 sequence reads: CASSLRQGAFEQYF. Written as DNA, the CDR3 is TGCGCCAGCAGCTTGCGGCAGGGGGCTTTCGAGCAGTACTTC.

The V call is TRBV14, the J call TRBJ1-2; D is ambiguous. CDR1 and CDR2 from the germline V gene are SGHDN and FVKESK. CDR3 size: 16 residues. V was trimmed by 4 bases and J by 1 base, leaving 16 bases between them. The chain's CDR3 is CASSPVEGALNYGYTF. The CDR3 DNA reads as TGTGCCAGCAGCCCTGTTGAAGGAGCACTTAACTATGGCTACACCTTC.

The chain links TRBV29-1 to TRBJ2-4; D unclear. In germline, CDR1 is SQVTM, CDR2 ANQGSEA. The length of the CDR3 is 14 residues. Trimming removed 5 bases from V and 0 bases from J, with 11 bases in between. The chain's CDR3 is CSVKGREAKNIQYF. The CDR3 nucleotides are TGCAGCGTTAAGGGAAGGGAAGCCAAAAACATTCAGTACTTC.

CDR3 nucleotide sequence: TGTGCCAGCACGCAGGGACAGGGGGCGAGGGAGCAGTACTTC. This sequence encodes CASTQGQGAREQYF. The chain has TRBV19 and TRBJ2-7, with 12 bases that match TRBD1. V lost 9 bases, J lost 7 bases, and 10 bases stayed unmatched. This CDR3 is 14 amino acids long. Germline CDR1 reads LNHDA; CDR2 reads SQIVND (reference sequence).

This chain joins TRBV15 and TRBJ2-7, with D perhaps TRBD1 or TRBD2 (5 bases each). Germline V gene sequence: CDR1 LNHNV, CDR2 YYDKDF (reference sequence). Trimming left V 2 bases short and J 2 bases short, with 13 bases between. The CDR3 contains 15 residues. DNA for the CDR3: TGTGCCACCAGCAGATACAGTGAGGGACCCTACGAGCAGTACTTC. Translation: CATSRYSEGPYEQYF. The full variable domain, its missing parts supplied by reference TRBV15 and TRBJ2-7, is DAMVIQNPRYQVTQFGKPVTLSCSQTLNHNVMYWYQQKSSQAPKLLFHYYDKDFNNEADTPDNFQSRRPNTSFCFLDIRSPGLGDTAMYLCATSRYSEGPYEQYFGPGTRLTVT.

The V gene is TRBV13, the J gene TRBJ2-1; D assignment may be TRBD1 or TRBD2 (5 bases each). This CDR3 comprises 15 residues. Germline V gene sequence: CDR1 PRHDT, CDR2 FYEKMQ (reference sequence). V was clipped by 5 bases and J by 2 bases, with 13 bases between them. The CDR3 nucleotides read TGTGCCAGCAGCCCCGAGAGGGGCGCCTACAATGAGCAGTTCTTC. As protein: CASSPERGAYNEQFF.

V usage is TRBV7-9 and J usage is TRBJ2-3; D not resolved. The CDR3 consists of 16 residues. The V end lost 4 bases, the J end lost 2 bases, and 16 bases lay between the germline ends. Germline CDR1 reads SEHNR; CDR2 reads FQNEAQ (reference sequence). The DNA of the CDR3 is TGTGCCAGCAGCTCAAACTCCGAACCCCTCACAGATACGCAGTATTTT. This encodes CASSSNSEPLTDTQYF.

The chain joins TRBV7-9 to TRBJ2-3; TRBD1 agrees at 7 bases. The V and J ends lost 1 base and 5 bases, in that order; junction bases with no gene match: 9. Germline V gene lookup returns CDR1 SEHNR and CDR2 FQNEAQ (reference sequence). The CDR3 runs 16 residues. CDR3 nucleotides: TGTGCCAGCAGCTTAGGACAGGGAGAGGTCGGAGATACGCAGTATTTT. This sequence encodes CASSLGQGEVGDTQYF.

The CDR3 sequence: CASRVPGTGGKYEQYF. The CDR3 DNA follows: TGTGCCAGCAGGGTACCTGGGACAGGGGGCAAGTACGAGCAGTACTTC. The V and J genes are TRBV7-9 and TRBJ2-7; 12 bases align to TRBD1. With V trimmed by 6 bases and J by 4 bases, 10 bases remained unmatched. Looked up from germline, CDR1 is SEHNR and CDR2 is FQNEAQ (reference sequence). The CDR3 has 16 residues.

The CDR3 bases are TGCGCCAGCAGCCCCCGACTAGCGGGCAATGAGCAGTTCTTC. Translation: CASSPRLAGNEQFF. The chain is built from TRBV4-3 and TRBJ2-1; 10 bases fit TRBD2. This CDR3 has 14 residues. Germline CDR1 and CDR2: LGHNA and YSLEER. V shed 4 bases and J 6 bases; nucleotides not matched to a gene: 3.

This rearrangement joins TRBV6-5 to TRBJ1-5, with D possibly being TRBD1 (6 bases). V lost 5 bases and J 1 base, leaving 15 bases between the germline ends. Germline V CDR1 and CDR2: MNHEY, SVGAGI. The CDR3 has 16 amino acids. The CDR3 region has the DNA TGTGCCAGCAGTCACAGGGCCCCAGGGAGCAATCAGCCCCAGCATTTT. This sequence encodes CASSHRAPGSNQPQHF.

The rearrangement links TRBV27 to TRBJ1-5; 7 nucleotides match TRBD1. The CDR3 length is 16 residues. Unmatched junction bases numbered 6, after V lost 4 bases and J lost 0 bases. Germline V gene sequence: CDR1 MNHEY, CDR2 SMNVEV (reference sequence). The CDR3: CASSSRQGYSNQPQHF. The DNA for the CDR3 is TGTGCCAGCAGTTCCCGACAGGGCTATAGCAATCAGCCCCAGCATTTT.

V usage is TRBV27 and J usage is TRBJ2-1; 15 positions agree with TRBD2. V lost 6 bases to trimming and J lost 7 bases; unmatched junction nucleotides: 4. The CDR3 contains 15 residues. CDR1 is MNHEY, CDR2 SMNVEV, per germline (reference sequence). CDR3 bases: TGTGCCAGCAGGACCGGGACTAGCGGGGGGAATGAGCAGTTCTTC. Protein: CASRTGTSGGNEQFF.

This chain connects TRBV14 to TRBJ1-6; 9 positions agree with TRBD1. Germline V gives CDR1 SGHDN, CDR2 FVKESK. This CDR3 comprises 14 residues. Germline trimming cut 4 bases from V and 13 bases from J; bases unmatched to any gene: 8. CDR3 protein: CASSLRDRDDPLHF. CDR3 nucleotide sequence: TGTGCCAGCAGCCTCCGGGACAGGGACGATCCCCTCCACTTT.

There are a few counts of this clonotype. The chain is built from TRBV6-1 and TRBJ2-1; the D gene could be TRBD1 or TRBD2 (5 bases each). The V gene lost 5 bases and the J gene lost 7 bases, with 9 bases spanning the gap. Looked up from germline, CDR1 is MNHNS and CDR2 is SASEGT. The CDR3 runs to 12 residues. CDR3 sequence reads: CASSSGRNEQFF. The CDR3 nucleotides are TGTGCCAGCAGTTCGGGACGGAATGAGCAGTTCTTC.

The chain joins TRBV20-1 to TRBJ1-2; tentative D call: TRBD1 (6 bases). V lost 0 bases and J lost 2, with 13 bases in between. Looked up from germline, CDR1 is DFQATT and CDR2 is SNEGSKA (reference sequence). The CDR3 is made up of 15 amino acids. CDR3 sequence: CSAREKLDRNYGYTF. CDR3 in DNA: TGCAGTGCTAGAGAGAAGCTGGACAGAAACTATGGCTACACCTTC.

The V and J genes are TRBV27 and TRBJ2-7, with 11 bases identical to TRBD1. The CDR3 has 15 residues. Germline-derived CDR1 and CDR2 are MNHEY and SMNVEV (reference sequence). V gave up 5 bases and J gave up 4 bases; unmatched junction bases: 7. The CDR3 bases are TGTGCCAGCAGTGGGAGGGACAGGGGGTCGTACGAGCAGTACTTC. Protein: CASSGRDRGSYEQYF.

The genes are TRBV30 and TRBJ2-7; D remains unclear. Germline V CDR1 and CDR2: GTSNPN, SVGIG (reference sequence). The CDR3 sequence is 12 residues long. V lost 7 bases and J 1 base, leaving 11 bases between the germline ends. For the CDR3, the DNA is TGTGCCTCTATAACAGATTCCTACGAGCAGTACTTC. Amino acids: CASITDSYEQYF.